This T cell receptor beta chain was found in a study of CD8+ T cells in alopecia areata. Extracted from the samples, RNA was reverse transcribed into cDNA to serve as the sequencing template. Here immunoSEQ multiplex PCR was the method, and the copy in TCRdb shows in-frame clones only, minus some. Found here are approximately 150,000 clones, 60% of them singletons; the top ten hold 14%. The V end was cut by 4 bases, the J end by 7 bases, with 17 bases between. The CDR3 has 14 amino acids. Germline V gives CDR1 SGHKS, CDR2 YYEKEE (reference sequence). This clone was picked up a small number of times. Treatment meaning: oral pan-JAK inhibitor, 5-10 mg twice daily.

The origin of this receptor is a human donor with alopecia areata. The sequences come from CD4+ T cells sorted from blood, collected at week 24, from a patient treated with tofacitinib. V is TRBV5-5 and J is TRBJ1-1, with unresolved D. CDR3 region: CASSQGGQQIEAFF. CDR3 DNA sequence: TGTGCCAGCAGCCAAGGTGGCCAACAGATTGAAGCTTTCTTT.